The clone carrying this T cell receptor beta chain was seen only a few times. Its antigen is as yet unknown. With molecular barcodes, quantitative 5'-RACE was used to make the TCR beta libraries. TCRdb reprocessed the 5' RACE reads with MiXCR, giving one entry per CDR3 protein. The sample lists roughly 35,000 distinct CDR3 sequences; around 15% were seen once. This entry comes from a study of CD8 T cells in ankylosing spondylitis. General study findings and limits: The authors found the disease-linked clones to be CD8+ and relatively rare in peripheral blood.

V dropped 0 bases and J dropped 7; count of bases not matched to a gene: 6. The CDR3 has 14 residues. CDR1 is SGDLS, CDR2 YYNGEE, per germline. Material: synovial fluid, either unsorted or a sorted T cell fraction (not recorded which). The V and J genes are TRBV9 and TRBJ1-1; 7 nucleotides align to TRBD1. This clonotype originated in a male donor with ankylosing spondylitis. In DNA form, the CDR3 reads TGTGCCAGCAGCGTAGGAGCGGCAGGGGGTGAAGCTTTCTTT. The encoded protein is CASSVGAAGGEAFF.